This T cell receptor beta chain comes out of a study of blood T cells in healthy people across ages (dated by TCRdb to about 2015). Looking at the study overall: Template switching captured roughly one uniquely barcoded TCR beta cDNA molecule per two T cells in model experiments. To avoid experimental bias, donors of different ages were spread randomly across the sequencing lanes. Donors were grouped into four age groups: young (average about 15 years), middle-aged (roughly 37), aged (around 60) and long-lived (around 80). The study measured age-related changes in TCR beta repertoire diversity using deep sequencing normalized with unique cDNA molecular identifiers. Two additional independent replicas of 1 million unique cDNA reads from the same blood draw were analyzed for two donors (one aged 18 to 30 and one aged 80 or older). Study-wide findings and limitations: Compared with the aged group, the long-lived group had more naive CD4+ T cells, fewer expanded clones and increased TCR diversity, suggesting age selection. As age increased, observed TCR beta diversity per million T cells dropped in a roughly linear way, and a significant reduction was already evident by age around 41. Conclusive comparison of naive and antigen-experienced compartments was prevented by the profiling of bulk unsorted PBMCs. Total diversity estimates from one million sequenced T cells were considered lower bounds and underestimates. There was a strong correlation between observed TCR beta diversity and the percentage of naive T cells measured by flow cytometry. Donor CMV infection status was unknown, potentially confounding age-related changes in expanded clonotypes.

The junction carries 8 bases between V and J, which are trimmed by 5 bases and 4 bases respectively. CDR1 and CDR2 are read off the germline V gene as SGHVS and FNYEAQ. The CDR3 contains 12 residues, cysteine and phenylalanine counted. Kept here is only the CDR3 DNA, which spans 36 bases and is read in frame from base 1. The donors were 40 or so Caucasian individuals from Russia, aged about 6 to 95 years, who were systemically healthy. Each donor gave about 11 milliliters of peripheral blood, drawn into EDTA-treated Vacutainer tubes. Ficoll-Paque density-gradient centrifugation was used to isolate PBMCs, with at least 7 million obtained per sample. Total RNA, at least 6 micrograms per sample, was extracted from PBMCs with Trizol reagent. For every donor, an aliquot of PBMCs went through flow cytometry to measure the percentages of naive CD45RAhigh/CD27high T cells. A note on this clonotype: What antigen it recognizes has not been identified. Qualities for individual bases were not recorded, and no much larger clone is one base off.

Library preparation was by 5' RACE. The instrument given in TCRdb is Illumina HiSeq 2500. A second PCR of about 7 to 12 cycles was performed with a sample-barcoded 5' primer and a J-beta primer mix. Each TCR beta cDNA molecule received a unique molecular identifier from a template-switch 5' adaptor carrying 12 random nucleotides. Each sample yielded at least 2.5 million CDR3-containing paired-end reads. First-strand cDNA synthesis was performed from all RNA using the Mint cDNA synthesis kit, with priming by a TRBC-specific oligonucleotide. After uracil-DNA glycosylase treatment, a first 18-cycle PCR used universal primers M1SS and BC2_uni_R on all cDNA. The authors' analysis ran thus. Each sample was normalized by randomly selecting 1 million high-quality reads, each carrying a distinct molecular identifier. Instead of being binned into consensus sequences, reads that shared molecular identifiers were thrown out. CDR3 identification, clonotype clustering and error correction used MiTCR with a Q25 quality threshold and the strictest error-elimination algorithm. Lower-bound total TCR beta diversity was estimated with a nonparametric unseen species model using Euler transformation. TCRdb took the public reads, trimmed them with fastp at Q25, ran MiXCR for clone calling and kept in-frame beta chains. Rows merge per CDR3 protein into single entries with the most common DNA and genes. The V and J calls here are based on TCRdb, not the publication. For this sample the table gives some 1.7 million distinct CDR3 sequences, of which approximately 28% were detected only once. The biggest ten clones account for over 7% of the sample.

The sequencing input was blood. This receptor was identified in a woman in her 30s in good health. This chain joins TRBV7-6 to TRBJ1-1; the D gene remains uncertain. The nucleotide sequence is TGTGCCAGCAGCCCATTGGCCACTGAAGCTTTCTTT. Its translation reads: CASSPLATEAFF.